The 7 T cell receptor beta chains below were found in one sample sequenced in a study of monozygotic twins with inflammatory bowel disease. No DNA is given; TCRdb re-called the 5' RACE reads and lists each CDR3 protein once. This repertoire includes around 150,000 distinct CDR3 sequences. The source material was blood. The source is a human donor with ulcerative colitis or Crohn's disease, or a healthy co-twin of an affected twin (not recorded which).

The chain combines TRBV6-2 or TRBV6-3 with TRBJ2-5; TCRdb names TRBD2, which stays unverified in the absence of DNA. Germline CDR1 is MNHEY and CDR2 is SVGEGT. The CDR3 runs 13 residues. The CDR3 sequence: CASWGLLSGTQYF.

J is TRBJ2-7 and V is TRBV20-1; TCRdb lists TRBD2, though no DNA is available to test this call. Germline CDR1 DFQATT, CDR2 SNEGSKA (reference sequence). The CDR3 is 16 amino acids. The CDR3 reads CSARTSGILQTYEQYF.

The V call is TRBV7-3, the J call TRBJ2-1; with no DNA, the TCRdb D assignment of TRBD1 cannot be verified. CDR1 is SGHTA, CDR2 FQGTGA, per germline. CDR3 length: 12 residues. This CDR3 is CASSSPTGRQFF.

The chain carries TRBV5-1 and TRBJ2-2. Germline V gene sequence: CDR1 SGHRS, CDR2 YFSETQ. CDR3 length equals 15 residues. The CDR3 loop is CASSLASGTTGELFF.

The chain has TRBV27 and TRBJ2-1; the TRBD1 assignment by TCRdb is unverifiable without DNA. Germline V gene sequence: CDR1 MNHEY, CDR2 SMNVEV (reference sequence). This CDR3 is built from 16 residues. CDR3 loop: CASSIRTGGPYNEQFF.

The chain links TRBV18 to TRBJ2-7. The CDR3 contains 13 residues. The germline CDR1 and CDR2 sequences are KGHSH and LQKENI. CDR3 amino acids: CASYGGGSEEQYF.

This sequence joins TRBV20-1 and TRBJ1-6. Germline lookup yields CDR1 DFQATT and CDR2 SNEGSKA (reference sequence). The CDR3 has 14 residues. The CDR3 reads CSASFLGYNSPLHF.